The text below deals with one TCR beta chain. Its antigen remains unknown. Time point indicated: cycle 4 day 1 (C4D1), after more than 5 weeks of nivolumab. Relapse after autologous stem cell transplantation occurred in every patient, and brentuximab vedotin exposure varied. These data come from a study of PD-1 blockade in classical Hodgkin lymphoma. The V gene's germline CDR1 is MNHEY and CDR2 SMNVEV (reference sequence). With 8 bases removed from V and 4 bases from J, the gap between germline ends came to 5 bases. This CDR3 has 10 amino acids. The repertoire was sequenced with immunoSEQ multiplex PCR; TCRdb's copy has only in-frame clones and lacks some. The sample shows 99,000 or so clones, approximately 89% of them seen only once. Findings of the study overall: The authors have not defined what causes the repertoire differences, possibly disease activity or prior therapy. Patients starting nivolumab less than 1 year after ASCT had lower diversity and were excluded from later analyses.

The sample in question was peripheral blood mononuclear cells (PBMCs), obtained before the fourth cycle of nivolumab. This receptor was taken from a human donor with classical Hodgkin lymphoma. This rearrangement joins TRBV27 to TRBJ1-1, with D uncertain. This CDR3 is CASVGTEAFF. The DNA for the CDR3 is TGTGCCAGCGTGGGCACTGAAGCTTTCTTT.